This T cell receptor (beta chain) was profiled in a study of shared clonotypes between healthy human individuals. Naive CD8 populations comprised CD45RO-negative cells positively selected for CCR7, excluding terminally differentiated effector memory CD45RA+ cells. CDR1 SGHVS and CDR2 FNYEAQ come from the germline V gene. The CDR3 totals 15 residues. V was cut by 3 bases and J by 3 bases, with 13 bases left in between. Concerning this clone itself: Its cognate antigen is unknown.

Regarding the study as a whole: Despite large depth, sorted-subset datasets appeared incompletely sequenced. What naive subsets generally showed was a larger estimated richness than memory subsets showed.

Some clones are missing from TCRdb's copy, which holds only in-frame ones; the method was immunoSEQ multiplex PCR. The sample consists of around 2,100,000 clones, 85% to 95% of them appearing once. Input material: naive CD8+ T cells sorted from blood. The TCR originated in a man aged 18 to 30 in good health. This rearrangement joins TRBV7-6 to TRBJ2-3; D may be TRBD2 (5 bases). The CDR3 DNA is TGTGCCAGCAGCTTTTTCCCTGAGGGTACAGATACGCAGTATTTT. Its protein product is CASSFFPEGTDTQYF.